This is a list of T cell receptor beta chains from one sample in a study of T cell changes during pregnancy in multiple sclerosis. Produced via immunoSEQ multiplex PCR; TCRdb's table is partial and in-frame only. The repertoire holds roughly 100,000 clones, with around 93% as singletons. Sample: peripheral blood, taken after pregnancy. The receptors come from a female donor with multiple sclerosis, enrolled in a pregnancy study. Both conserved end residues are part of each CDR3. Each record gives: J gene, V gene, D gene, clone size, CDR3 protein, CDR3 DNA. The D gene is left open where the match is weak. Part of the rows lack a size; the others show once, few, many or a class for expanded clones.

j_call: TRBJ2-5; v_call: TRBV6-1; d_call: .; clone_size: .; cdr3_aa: CASAVLRQETQYF; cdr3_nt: TGTGCCAGCGCAGTCCTTCGCCAAGAGACCCAGTACTTC
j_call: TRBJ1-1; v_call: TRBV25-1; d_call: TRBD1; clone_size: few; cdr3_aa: CASSESIRGQGCTEAFF; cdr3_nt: TGTGCCAGCAGTGAATCCATAAGGGGACAGGGTTGTACTGAAGCTTTCTTT
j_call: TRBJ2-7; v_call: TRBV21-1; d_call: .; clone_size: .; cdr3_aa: CASREGLAGGPFYEQYF; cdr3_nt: TGTGCCAGCAGGGAGGGACTAGCGGGGGGACCCTTCTACGAGCAGTACTTC
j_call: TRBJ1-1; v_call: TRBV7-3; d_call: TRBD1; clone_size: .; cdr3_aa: CASRFTTGMNTEAFF; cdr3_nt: TGTGCCAGCCGTTTTACGACAGGGATGAACACTGAAGCTTTCTTT
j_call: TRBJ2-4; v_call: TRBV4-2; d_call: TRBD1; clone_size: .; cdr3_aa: CASSQGQGARGNIQYF; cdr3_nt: TGTGCCAGCAGCCAGGGACAGGGGGCGAGGGGAAACATTCAGTACTTC
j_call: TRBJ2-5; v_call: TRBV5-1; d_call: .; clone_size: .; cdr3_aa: CASSLDVSDQETQYF; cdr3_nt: TGCGCCAGCAGCTTGGATGTTAGCGATCAAGAGACCCAGTACTTC
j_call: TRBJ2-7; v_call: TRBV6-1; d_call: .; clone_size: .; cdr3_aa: CASRTVSLSYEQYF; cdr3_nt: TGTGCCAGTAGGACAGTTTCCCTCTCCTACGAGCAGTACTTC
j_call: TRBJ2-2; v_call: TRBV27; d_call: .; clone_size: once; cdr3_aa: CASSGGAAGYTGELFF; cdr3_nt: TGTGCCAGCAGTGGAGGGGCAGCAGGGTACACCGGGGAGCTGTTTTTT
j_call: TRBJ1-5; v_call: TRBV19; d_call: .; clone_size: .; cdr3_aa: CASSIDADQPQHF; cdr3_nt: TGTGCCAGTAGTATAGATGCGGATCAGCCCCAGCATTTT
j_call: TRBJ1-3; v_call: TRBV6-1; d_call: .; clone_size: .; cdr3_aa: CASGLRDFGNTIYF; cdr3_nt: TGTGCCAGCGGGCTCCGGGACTTCGGAAACACCATATATTTT
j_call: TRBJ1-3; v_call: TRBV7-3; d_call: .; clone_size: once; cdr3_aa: CASSLGPGENTIYF; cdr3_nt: TGTGCCAGCAGCTTAGGGCCGGGAGAAAACACCATATATTTT
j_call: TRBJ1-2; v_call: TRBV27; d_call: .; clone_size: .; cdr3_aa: CVREGYGYTF; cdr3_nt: TGTGTGAGGGAGGGCTATGGCTACACCTTC
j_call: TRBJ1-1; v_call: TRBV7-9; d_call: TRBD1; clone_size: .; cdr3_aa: CASSYKHGQGPTEAFF; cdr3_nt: TGTGCCAGCAGTTACAAACACGGACAGGGCCCCACTGAAGCTTTCTTT
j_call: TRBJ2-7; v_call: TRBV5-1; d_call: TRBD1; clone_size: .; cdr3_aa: CASSLPGTVYYEQYF; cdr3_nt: TGCGCCAGCAGCTTGCCCGGGACAGTATACTACGAGCAGTACTTC
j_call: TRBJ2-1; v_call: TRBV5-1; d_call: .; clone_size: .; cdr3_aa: CASKREAARNEQFF; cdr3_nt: TGCGCCAGCAAAAGGGAGGCCGCGCGAAATGAGCAGTTCTTC